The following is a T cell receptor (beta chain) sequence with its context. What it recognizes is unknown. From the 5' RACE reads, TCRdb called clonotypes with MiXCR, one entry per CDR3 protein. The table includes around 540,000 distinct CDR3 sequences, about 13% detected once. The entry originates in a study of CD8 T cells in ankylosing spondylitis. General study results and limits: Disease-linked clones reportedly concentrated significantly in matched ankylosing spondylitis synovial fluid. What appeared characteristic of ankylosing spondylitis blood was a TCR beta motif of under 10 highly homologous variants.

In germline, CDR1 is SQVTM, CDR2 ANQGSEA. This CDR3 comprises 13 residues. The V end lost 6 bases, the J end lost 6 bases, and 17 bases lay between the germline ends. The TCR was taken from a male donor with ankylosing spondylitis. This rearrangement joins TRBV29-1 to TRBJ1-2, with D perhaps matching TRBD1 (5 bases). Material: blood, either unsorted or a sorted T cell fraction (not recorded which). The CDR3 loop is CSVAGSWENGYTF. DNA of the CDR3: TGCAGCGTGGCAGGGAGTTGGGAGAATGGCTACACCTTC.